Listed here is a single T cell receptor beta chain. The ends were cut back, 3 bases at V and 14 bases at J, with 11 bases in the middle. The CDR3 has 11 residues. Per germline, CDR1 LNHNV and CDR2 YYDKDF (reference sequence). This sample was included in a study of patients and donors after allogeneic stem cell transplantation. TCRdb itself ran the RT-PCR reads through MiXCR, one entry per CDR3 protein. The sample consists of about 960,000 distinct CDR3 sequences, 15% to 20% of them appearing once. This chain connects TRBV15 to TRBJ2-4; D may be TRBD2 (6 bases). This clonotype was obtained from a human donor who was either an allogeneic HSCT recipient or a stem cell or donor lymphocyte infusion donor (not recorded which). It is not recorded whose cells these are; they may come from a transplant donor. Material for sequencing was blood, either unsorted or a sorted T cell fraction (not recorded which). CDR3 region: CATSREGPKYF. The CDR3 nucleotides read TGTGCCACCAGCAGGGAGGGGCCTAAGTACTTC.